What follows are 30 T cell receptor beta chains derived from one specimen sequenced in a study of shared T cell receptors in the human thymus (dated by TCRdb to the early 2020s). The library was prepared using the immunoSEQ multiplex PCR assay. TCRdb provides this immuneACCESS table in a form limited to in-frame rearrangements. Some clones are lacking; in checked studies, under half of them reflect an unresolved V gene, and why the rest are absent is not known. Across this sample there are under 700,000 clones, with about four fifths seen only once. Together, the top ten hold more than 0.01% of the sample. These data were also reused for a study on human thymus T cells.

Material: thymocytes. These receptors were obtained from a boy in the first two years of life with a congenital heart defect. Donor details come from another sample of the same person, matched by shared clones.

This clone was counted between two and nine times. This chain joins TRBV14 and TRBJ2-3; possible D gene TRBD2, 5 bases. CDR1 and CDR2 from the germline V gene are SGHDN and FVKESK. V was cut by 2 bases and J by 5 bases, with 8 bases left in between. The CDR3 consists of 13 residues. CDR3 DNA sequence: TGTGCCAGCAGCCAATACGGAGGAGATACGCAGTATTTT. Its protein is CASSQYGGDTQYF.

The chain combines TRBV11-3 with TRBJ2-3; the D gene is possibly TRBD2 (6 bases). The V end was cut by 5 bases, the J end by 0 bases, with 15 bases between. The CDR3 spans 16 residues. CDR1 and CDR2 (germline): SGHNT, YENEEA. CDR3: CASSTDVEGSTDTQYF. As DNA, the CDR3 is TGTGCCAGCAGCACCGACGTGGAGGGTAGCACAGATACGCAGTATTTT.

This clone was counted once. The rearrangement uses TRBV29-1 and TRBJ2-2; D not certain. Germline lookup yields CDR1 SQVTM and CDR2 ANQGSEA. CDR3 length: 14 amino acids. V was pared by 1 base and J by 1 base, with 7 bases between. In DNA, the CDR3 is TGCAGCGTTGAAGTGCAACTGAACACCGGGGAGCTGTTTTTT. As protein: CSVEVQLNTGELFF.

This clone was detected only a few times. CDR3 amino acids: CASSQDVASGYNEQFF. The CDR3 region has the DNA TGTGCCAGCAGCCAAGATGTGGCTAGCGGCTACAATGAGCAGTTCTTC. The genes are TRBV4-2 and TRBJ2-1, with 7 bases that match TRBD2. J lost 3 bases, V lost 0 bases, and 5 bases had no gene match. The germline gives CDR1 LGHNA, CDR2 YNFKEQ. This CDR3 has 16 amino acids.

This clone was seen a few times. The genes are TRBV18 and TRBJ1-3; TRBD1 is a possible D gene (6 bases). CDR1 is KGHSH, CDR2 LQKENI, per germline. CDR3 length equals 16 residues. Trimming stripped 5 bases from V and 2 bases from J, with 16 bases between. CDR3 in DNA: TGTGCCAGCTCAAAGGCCAGGGGACGGACTGGAAACACCATATATTTT. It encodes CASSKARGRTGNTIYF.

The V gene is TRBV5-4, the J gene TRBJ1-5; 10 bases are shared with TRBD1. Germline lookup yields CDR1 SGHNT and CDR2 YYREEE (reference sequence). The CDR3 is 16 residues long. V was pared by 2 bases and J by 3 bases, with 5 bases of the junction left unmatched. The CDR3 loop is CASSLGTGELNQPQHF. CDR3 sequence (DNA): TGTGCCAGCAGCTTAGGGACAGGGGAACTCAATCAGCCCCAGCATTTT.

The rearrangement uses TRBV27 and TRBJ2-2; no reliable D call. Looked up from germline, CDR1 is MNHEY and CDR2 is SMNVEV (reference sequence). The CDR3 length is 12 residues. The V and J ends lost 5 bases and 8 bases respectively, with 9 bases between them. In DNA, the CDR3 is TGTGCCAGCAGTCCCCGACATGGGGAGCTGTTTTTT. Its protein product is CASSPRHGELFF.

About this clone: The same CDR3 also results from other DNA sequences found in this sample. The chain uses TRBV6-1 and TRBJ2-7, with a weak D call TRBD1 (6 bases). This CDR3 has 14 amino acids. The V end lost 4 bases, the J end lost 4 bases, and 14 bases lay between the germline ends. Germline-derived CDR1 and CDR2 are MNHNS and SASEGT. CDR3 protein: CASSVPGHLYEQYF. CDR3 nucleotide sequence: TGTGCCAGCAGTGTCCCGGGACACCTTTACGAGCAGTACTTC.

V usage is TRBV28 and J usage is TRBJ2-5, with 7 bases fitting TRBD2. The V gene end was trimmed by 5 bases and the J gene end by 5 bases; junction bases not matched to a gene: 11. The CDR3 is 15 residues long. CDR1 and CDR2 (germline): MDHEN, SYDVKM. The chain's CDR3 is CASSGRGGLGETQYF. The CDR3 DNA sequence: TGTGCCAGCAGTGGGAGGGGAGGTTTGGGGGAGACCCAGTACTTC. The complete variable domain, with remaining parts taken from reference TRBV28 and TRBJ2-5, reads DVKVTQSSRYLVKRTGEKVFLECVQDMDHENMFWYRQDPGLGLRLIYFSYDVKMKEKGDIPEGYSVSREKKERFSLILESASTNQTSMYLCASSGRGGLGETQYFGPGTRLLVL.

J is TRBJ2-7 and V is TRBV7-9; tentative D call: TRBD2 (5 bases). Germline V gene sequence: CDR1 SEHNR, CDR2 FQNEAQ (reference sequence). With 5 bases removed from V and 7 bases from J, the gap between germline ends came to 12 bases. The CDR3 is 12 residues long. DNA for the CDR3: TGTGCCAGCAGCCCCGTCGAGGGAGAGCAGTACTTC. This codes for CASSPVEGEQYF.

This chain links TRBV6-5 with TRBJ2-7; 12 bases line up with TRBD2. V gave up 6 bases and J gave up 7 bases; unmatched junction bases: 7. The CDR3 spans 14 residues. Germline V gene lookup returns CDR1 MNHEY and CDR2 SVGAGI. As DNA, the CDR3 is TGTGCCAGCAGCCTGACTAGCGGGAGTAATGAGCAGTACTTC. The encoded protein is CASSLTSGSNEQYF.

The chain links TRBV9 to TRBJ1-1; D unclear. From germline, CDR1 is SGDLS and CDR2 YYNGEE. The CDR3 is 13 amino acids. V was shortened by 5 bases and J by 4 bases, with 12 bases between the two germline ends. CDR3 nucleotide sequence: TGTGCCAGCAGGAGTCTAGACGCCACTGAAGCTTTCTTT. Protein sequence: CASRSLDATEAFF.

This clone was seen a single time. The CDR3 protein is CASSEFGPTSGIMQYF. CDR3 nucleotide sequence: TGTGCCAGCAGTGAATTTGGGCCGACTAGCGGGATCATGCAGTACTTC. The V call is TRBV6-1, the J call TRBJ2-7, with 11 nucleotides matching TRBD2. This CDR3 has 16 residues. V lost 2 bases to trimming and J lost 9 bases; unmatched junction nucleotides: 12. CDR1 and CDR2 (germline): MNHNS, SASEGT.

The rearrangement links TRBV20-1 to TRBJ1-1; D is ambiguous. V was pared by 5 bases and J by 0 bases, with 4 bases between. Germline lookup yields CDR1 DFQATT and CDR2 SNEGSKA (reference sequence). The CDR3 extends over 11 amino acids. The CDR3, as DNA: TGCAGTGCTTTAGTGAACACTGAAGCTTTCTTT. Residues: CSALVNTEAFF.

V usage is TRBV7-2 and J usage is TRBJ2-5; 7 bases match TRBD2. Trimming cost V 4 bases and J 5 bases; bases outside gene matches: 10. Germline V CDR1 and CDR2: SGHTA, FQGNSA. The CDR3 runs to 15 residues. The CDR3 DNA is TGTGCCAGCAGCTCGCGGGGACTAACAACGGAGACCCAGTACTTC. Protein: CASSSRGLTTETQYF. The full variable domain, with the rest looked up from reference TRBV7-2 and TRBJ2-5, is GAGVSQSPSNKVTEKGKDVELRCDPISGHTALYWYRQSLGQGLEFLIYFQGNSAPDKSGLPSDRFSAERTGGSVSTLTIQRTQQEDSAVYLCASSSRGLTTETQYFGPGTRLLVL.

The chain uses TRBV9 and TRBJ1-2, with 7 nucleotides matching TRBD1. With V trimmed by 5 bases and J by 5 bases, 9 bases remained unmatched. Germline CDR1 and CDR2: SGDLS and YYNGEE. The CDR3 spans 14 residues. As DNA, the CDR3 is TGTGCCAGCAGGGGCACAGGGGTTTTTTATGGCTACACCTTC. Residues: CASRGTGVFYGYTF.

CDR3 DNA sequence: TGCGCCAGCAGCCCAGGAGGGGATCCCAATGAGCAGTTCTTC. Protein product: CASSPGGDPNEQFF. The V call is TRBV5-1, the J call TRBJ2-1; TRBD2 is a possible D gene (6 bases). Germline V gene data show CDR1 as SGHRS and CDR2 as YFSETQ. CDR3 length: 14 residues. The V and J ends lost 4 bases and 6 bases respectively, with 14 bases between them.

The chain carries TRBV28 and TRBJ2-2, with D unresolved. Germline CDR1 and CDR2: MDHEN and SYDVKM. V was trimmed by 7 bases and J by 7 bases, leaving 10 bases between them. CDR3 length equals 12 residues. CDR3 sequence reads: CASKEFGGELFF. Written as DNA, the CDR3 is TGTGCCAGCAAGGAGTTTGGCGGGGAGCTGTTTTTT. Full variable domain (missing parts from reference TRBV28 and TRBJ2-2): DVKVTQSSRYLVKRTGEKVFLECVQDMDHENMFWYRQDPGLGLRLIYFSYDVKMKEKGDIPEGYSVSREKKERFSLILESASTNQTSMYLCASKEFGGELFFGEGSRLTVL.

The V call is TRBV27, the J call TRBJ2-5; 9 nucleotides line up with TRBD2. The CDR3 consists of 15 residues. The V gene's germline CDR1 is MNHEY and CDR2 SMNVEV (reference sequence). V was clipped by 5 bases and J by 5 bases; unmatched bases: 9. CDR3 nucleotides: TGTGCCAGCAGTCCGACTAGCGGTCCGGGTGAGACCCAGTACTTC. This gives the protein CASSPTSGPGETQYF.

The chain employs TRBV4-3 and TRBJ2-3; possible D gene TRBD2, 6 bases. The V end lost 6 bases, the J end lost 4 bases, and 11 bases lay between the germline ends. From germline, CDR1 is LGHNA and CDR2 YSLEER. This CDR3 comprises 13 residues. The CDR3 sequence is CASRGGSADTQYF. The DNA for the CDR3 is TGCGCCAGCAGAGGAGGGAGTGCAGATACGCAGTATTTT.

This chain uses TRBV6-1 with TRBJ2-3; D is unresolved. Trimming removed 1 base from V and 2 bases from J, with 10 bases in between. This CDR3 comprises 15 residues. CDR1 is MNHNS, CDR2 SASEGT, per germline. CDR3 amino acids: CASSEESHHTDTQYF. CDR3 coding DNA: TGTGCCAGCAGTGAAGAATCACACCACACAGATACGCAGTATTTT.

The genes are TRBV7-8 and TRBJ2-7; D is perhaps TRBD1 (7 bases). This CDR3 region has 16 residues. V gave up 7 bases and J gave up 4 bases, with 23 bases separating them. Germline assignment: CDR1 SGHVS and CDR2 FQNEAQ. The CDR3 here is CASIKTQGGPLYEQYF. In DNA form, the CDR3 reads TGTGCCAGCATTAAAACTCAGGGGGGCCCCCTATACGAGCAGTACTTC. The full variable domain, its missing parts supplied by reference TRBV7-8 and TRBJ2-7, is GAGVSQSPRYKVAKRGQDVALRCDPISGHVSLFWYQQALGQGPEFLTYFQNEAQLDKSGLPSDRFFAERPEGSVSTLKIQRTQQEDSAVYLCASIKTQGGPLYEQYFGPGTRLTVT.

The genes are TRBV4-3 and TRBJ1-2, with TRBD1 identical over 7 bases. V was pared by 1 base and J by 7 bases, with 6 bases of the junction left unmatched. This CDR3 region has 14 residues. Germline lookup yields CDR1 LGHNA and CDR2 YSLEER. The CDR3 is CASSQVEGAGGYTF. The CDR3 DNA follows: TGCGCCAGCAGCCAAGTTGAGGGGGCAGGTGGCTACACCTTC.

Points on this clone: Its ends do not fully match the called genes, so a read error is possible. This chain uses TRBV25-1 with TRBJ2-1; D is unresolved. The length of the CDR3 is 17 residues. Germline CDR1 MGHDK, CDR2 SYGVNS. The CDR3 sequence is CASGEYGGRYSYNEQFF. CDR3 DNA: TGTGCCAGCGGTGAATACGGCGGCAGATATTCCTACAATGAGCAGTTCTTC.

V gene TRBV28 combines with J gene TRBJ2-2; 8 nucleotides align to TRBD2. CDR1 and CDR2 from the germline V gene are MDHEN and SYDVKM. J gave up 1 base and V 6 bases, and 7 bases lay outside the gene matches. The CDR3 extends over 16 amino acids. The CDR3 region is CASSQKSGRNTGELFF. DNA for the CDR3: TGTGCCAGCAGCCAGAAAAGCGGGAGGAACACCGGGGAGCTGTTTTTT.

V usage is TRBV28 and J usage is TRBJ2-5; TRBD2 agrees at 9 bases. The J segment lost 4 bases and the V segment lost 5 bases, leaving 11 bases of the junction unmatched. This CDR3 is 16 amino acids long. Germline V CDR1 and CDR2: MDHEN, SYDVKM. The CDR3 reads CASSPKLAGPVETQYF. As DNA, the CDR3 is TGTGCCAGCAGTCCCAAACTAGCGGGCCCCGTAGAGACCCAGTACTTC.

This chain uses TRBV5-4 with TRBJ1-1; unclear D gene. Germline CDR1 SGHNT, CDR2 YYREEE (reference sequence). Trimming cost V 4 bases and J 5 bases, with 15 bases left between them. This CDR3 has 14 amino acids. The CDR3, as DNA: TGTGCCAGCAGCCCCCAATACCGGGGAACTGAAGCTTTCTTT. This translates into CASSPQYRGTEAFF.

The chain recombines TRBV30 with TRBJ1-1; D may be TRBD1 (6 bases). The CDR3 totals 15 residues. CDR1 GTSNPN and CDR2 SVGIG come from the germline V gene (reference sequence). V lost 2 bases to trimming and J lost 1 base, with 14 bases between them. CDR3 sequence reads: CAWSPMGHGNTEAFF. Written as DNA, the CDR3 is TGTGCCTGGAGTCCCATGGGACATGGGAACACTGAAGCTTTCTTT.

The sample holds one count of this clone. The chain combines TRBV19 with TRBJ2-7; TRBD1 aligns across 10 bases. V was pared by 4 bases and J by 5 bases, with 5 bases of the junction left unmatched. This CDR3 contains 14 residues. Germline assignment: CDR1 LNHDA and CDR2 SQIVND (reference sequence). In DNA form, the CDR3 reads TGTGCCAGTAGTAGGACGGGACAGGGGAACGAGCAGTACTTC. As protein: CASSRTGQGNEQYF.

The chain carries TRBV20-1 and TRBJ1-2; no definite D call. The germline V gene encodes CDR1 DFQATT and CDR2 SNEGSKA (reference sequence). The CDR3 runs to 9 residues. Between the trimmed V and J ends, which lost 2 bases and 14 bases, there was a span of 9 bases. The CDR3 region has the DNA TGCAGTGCTAGAAATCTCCCGACCTTC. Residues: CSARNLPTF.